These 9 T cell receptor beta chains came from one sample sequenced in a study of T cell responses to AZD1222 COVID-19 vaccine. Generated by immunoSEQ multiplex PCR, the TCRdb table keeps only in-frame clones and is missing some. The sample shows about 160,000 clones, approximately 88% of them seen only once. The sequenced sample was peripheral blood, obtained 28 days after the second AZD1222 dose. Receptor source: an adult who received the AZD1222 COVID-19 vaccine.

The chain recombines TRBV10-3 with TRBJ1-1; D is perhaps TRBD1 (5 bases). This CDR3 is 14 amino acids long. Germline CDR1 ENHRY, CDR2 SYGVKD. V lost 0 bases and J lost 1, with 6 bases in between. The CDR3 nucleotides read TGTGCCATCAGTGAGTCGACAGCGAACACTGAAGCTTTCTTT. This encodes CAISESTANTEAFF.

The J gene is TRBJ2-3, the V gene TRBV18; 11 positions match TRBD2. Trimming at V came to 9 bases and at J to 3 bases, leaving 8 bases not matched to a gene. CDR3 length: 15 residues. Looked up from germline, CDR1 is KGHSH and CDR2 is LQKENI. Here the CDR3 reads CASSTSGGLTDTQYF. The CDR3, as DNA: TGTGCCAGTTCCACTAGCGGGGGATTAACAGATACGCAGTATTTT. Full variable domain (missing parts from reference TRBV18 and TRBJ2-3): NAGVMQNPRHLVRRRGQEARLRCSPMKGHSHVYWYRQLPEEGLKFMVYLQKENIIDESGMPKERFSAEFPKEGPSILRIQQVVRGDSAAYFCASSTSGGLTDTQYFGPGTRLTVL.

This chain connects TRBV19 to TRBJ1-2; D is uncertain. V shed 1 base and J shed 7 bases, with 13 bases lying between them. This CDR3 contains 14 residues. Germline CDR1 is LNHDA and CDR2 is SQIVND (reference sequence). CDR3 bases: TGTGCCAGTAGTATAGCCCGCACCCCCAGTGGCTACACCTTC. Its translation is CASSIARTPSGYTF.

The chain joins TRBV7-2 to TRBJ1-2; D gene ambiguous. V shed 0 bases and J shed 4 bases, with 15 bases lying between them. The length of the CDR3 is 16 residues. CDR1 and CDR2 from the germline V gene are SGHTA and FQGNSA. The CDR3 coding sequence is TGTGCCAGCAGCTTAGCTTCAGACGGAAGCCGCTATGGCTACACCTTC. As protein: CASSLASDGSRYGYTF.

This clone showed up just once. As DNA, the CDR3 is TGTGCCAGCAGCTTGGGCGGGGGGCGACAAGAGACCCAGTACTTC. It specifies CASSLGGGRQETQYF. The V gene is TRBV5-4, the J gene TRBJ2-5, with 8 bases aligning to TRBD2. The CDR3 runs to 15 residues. After removal of 0 bases from V and 2 bases from J, the junction contained 3 bases not matched to a gene. Germline loops: CDR1 SGHNT, CDR2 YYREEE (reference sequence).

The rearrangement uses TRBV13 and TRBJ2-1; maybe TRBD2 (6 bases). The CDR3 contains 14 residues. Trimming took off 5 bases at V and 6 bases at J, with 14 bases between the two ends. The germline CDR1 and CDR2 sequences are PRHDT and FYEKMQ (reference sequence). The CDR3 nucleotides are TGTGCCAGCAGCGTTCCGGGACTCCTCAATGAGCAGTTCTTC. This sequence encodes CASSVPGLLNEQFF.

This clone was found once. The CDR3 protein is CASSIGRDRPVYGYTF. Here the CDR3 DNA reads TGTGCCAGTAGTATAGGGAGGGACAGGCCGGTTTATGGCTACACCTTC. The chain carries TRBV19 and TRBJ1-2; 8 bases are shared with TRBD1. This CDR3 contains 16 residues. The V gene end was trimmed by 1 base and the J gene end by 5 bases; junction bases not matched to a gene: 9. Germline CDR1 LNHDA, CDR2 SQIVND (reference sequence).

Written as DNA, the CDR3 is TGTGCCAGCAGCTTATATGGGATTCGAGGTACTAACTATGGCTACACCTTC. This encodes CASSLYGIRGTNYGYTF. The chain combines TRBV7-2 with TRBJ1-2; D unresolved. Trimming removed 2 bases from V and 0 bases from J, with 16 bases in between. This CDR3 contains 17 residues. Germline CDR1 reads SGHTA; CDR2 reads FQGNSA.

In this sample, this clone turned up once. Here the CDR3 DNA reads TGTGCCAGCTCACCATCGAGACAGGATGAAGCTTTCTTT. This translates into CASSPSRQDEAFF. The V and J genes are TRBV18 and TRBJ1-1, with D possibly TRBD1 on 6 matching bases. The V end lost 2 bases, the J end lost 7 bases, and 11 bases lay between the germline ends. The CDR3 spans 13 residues. The germline CDR1 and CDR2 sequences are KGHSH and LQKENI.